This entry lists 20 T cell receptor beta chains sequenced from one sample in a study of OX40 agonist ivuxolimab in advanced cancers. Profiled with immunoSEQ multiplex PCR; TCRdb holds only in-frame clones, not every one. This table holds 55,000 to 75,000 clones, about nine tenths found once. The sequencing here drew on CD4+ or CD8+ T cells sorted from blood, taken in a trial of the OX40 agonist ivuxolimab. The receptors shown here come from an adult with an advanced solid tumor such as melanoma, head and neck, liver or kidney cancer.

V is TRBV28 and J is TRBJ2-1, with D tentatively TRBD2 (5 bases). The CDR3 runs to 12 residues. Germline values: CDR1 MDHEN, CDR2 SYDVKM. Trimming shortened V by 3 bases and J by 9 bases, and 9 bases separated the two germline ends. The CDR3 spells CASSLQLGEQFF. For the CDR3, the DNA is TGTGCCAGCAGTTTGCAACTAGGTGAGCAGTTCTTC.

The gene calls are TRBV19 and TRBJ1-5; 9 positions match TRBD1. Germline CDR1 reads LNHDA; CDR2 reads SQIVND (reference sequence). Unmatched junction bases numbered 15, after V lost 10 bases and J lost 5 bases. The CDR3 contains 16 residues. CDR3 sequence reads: CATQGVDGTGHQPQHF. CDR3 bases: TGTGCCACCCAAGGGGTGGACGGGACAGGGCATCAGCCCCAGCATTTT.

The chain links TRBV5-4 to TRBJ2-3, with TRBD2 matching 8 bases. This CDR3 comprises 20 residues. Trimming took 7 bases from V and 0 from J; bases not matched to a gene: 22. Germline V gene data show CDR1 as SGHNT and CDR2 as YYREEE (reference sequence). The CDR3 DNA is TGTGCCAGCTCTAGCAGCGGGAGTCCTCCCGCAATCGCTAGCACAGATACGCAGTATTTT. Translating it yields CASSSSGSPPAIASTDTQYF.

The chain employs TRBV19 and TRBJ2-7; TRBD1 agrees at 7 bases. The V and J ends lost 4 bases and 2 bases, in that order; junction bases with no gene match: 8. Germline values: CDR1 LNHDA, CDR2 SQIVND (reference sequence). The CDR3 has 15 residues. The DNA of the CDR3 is TGTGCCAGTAGTACCCGGACAGGCCAACCCTACGAGCAGTACTTC. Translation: CASSTRTGQPYEQYF.

DNA for the CDR3: TGTGCCAGCAAGGGAGGGGCTAGTCATAACTACGAGCAGTACTTC. Translation gives CASKGGASHNYEQYF. This chain connects TRBV6-6 to TRBJ2-7; 7 bases match TRBD2. Germline loops: CDR1 MNHNY, CDR2 SVGAGI (reference sequence). The CDR3 loop spans 15 amino acids. The V and J ends lost 7 bases and 3 bases, in that order; junction bases with no gene match: 12.

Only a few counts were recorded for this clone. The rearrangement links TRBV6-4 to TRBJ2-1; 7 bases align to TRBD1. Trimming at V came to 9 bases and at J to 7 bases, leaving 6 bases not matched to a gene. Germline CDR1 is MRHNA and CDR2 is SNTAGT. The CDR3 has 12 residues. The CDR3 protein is CARTGKKNEQFF. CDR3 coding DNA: TGTGCCAGGACAGGGAAAAAAAATGAGCAGTTCTTC.

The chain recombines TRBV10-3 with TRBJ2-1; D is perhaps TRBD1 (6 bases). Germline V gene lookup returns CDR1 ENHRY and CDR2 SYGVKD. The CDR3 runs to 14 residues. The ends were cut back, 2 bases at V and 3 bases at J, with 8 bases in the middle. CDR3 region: CAISEGTSYNEQFF. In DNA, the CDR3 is TGTGCCATCAGTGAGGGGACAAGCTACAATGAGCAGTTCTTC.

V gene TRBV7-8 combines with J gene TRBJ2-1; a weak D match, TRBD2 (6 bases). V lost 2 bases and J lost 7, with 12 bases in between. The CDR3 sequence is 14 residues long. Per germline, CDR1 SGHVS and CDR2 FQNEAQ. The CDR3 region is CASSLSTSVNEQFF. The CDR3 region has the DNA TGTGCCAGCAGCTTATCGACTAGTGTGAATGAGCAGTTCTTC. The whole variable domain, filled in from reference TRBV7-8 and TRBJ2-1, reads GAGVSQSPRYKVAKRGQDVALRCDPISGHVSLFWYQQALGQGPEFLTYFQNEAQLDKSGLPSDRFFAERPEGSVSTLKIQRTQQEDSAVYLCASSLSTSVNEQFFGPGTRLTVL.

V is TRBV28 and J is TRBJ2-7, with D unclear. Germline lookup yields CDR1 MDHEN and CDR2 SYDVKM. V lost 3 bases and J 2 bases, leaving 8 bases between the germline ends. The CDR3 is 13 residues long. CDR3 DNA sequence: TGTGCCAGCAGTTTTTTCGGTCCCTACGAGCAGTACTTC. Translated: CASSFFGPYEQYF. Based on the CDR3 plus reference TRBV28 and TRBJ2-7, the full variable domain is DVKVTQSSRYLVKRTGEKVFLECVQDMDHENMFWYRQDPGLGLRLIYFSYDVKMKEKGDIPEGYSVSREKKERFSLILESASTNQTSMYLCASSFFGPYEQYFGPGTRLTVT.

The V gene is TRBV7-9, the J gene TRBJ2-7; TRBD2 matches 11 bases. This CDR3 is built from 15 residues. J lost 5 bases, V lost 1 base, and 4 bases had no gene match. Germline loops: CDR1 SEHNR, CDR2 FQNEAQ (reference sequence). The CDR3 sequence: CASSLVLAGGDEQYF. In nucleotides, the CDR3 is TGTGCCAGCAGCTTAGTTCTAGCGGGAGGTGACGAGCAGTACTTC. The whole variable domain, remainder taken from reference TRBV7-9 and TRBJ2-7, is DTGVSQNPRHKITKRGQNVTFRCDPISEHNRLYWYRQTLGQGPEFLTYFQNEAQLEKSRLLSDRFSAERPKGSFSTLEIQRTEQGDSAMYLCASSLVLAGGDEQYFGPGTRLTVT.

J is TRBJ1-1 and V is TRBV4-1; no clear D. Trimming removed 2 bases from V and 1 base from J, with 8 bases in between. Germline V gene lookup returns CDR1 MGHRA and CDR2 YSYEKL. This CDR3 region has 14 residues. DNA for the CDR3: TGCGCCAGCAGCCAAAGAGCGGAGAACACTGAAGCTTTCTTT. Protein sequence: CASSQRAENTEAFF.

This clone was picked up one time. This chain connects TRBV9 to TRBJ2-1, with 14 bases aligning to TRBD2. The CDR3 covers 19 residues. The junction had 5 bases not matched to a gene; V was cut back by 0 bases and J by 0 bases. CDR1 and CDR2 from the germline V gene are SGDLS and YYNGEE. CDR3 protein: CASSVVGLAGEDSYNEQFF. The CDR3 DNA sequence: TGTGCCAGCAGCGTAGTGGGACTAGCGGGAGAGGACTCCTACAATGAGCAGTTCTTC. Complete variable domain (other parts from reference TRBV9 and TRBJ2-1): DSGVTQTPKHLITATGQRVTLRCSPRSGDLSVYWYQQSLDQGLQFLIQYYNGEERAKGNILERFSAQQFPDLHSELNLSSLELGDSALYFCASSVVGLAGEDSYNEQFFGPGTRLTVL.

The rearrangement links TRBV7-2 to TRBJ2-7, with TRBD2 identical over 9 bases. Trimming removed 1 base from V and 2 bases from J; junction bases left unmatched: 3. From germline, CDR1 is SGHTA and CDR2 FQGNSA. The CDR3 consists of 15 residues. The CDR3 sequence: CASSLGLAATYEQYF. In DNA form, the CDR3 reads TGTGCCAGCAGCTTAGGACTAGCGGCAACCTACGAGCAGTACTTC.

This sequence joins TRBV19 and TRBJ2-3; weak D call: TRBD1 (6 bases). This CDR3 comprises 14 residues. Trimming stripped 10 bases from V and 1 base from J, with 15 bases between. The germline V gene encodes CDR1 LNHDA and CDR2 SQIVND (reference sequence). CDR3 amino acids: CANFNRVCTDTQYF. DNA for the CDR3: TGTGCCAACTTTAACAGGGTCTGCACAGATACGCAGTATTTT.

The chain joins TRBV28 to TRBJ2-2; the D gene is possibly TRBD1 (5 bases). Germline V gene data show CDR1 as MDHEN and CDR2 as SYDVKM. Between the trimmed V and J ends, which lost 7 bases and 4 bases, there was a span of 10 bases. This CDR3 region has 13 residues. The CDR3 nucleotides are TGTGCCAGCAAGGGGCTCTCCACCGGGGAGCTGTTTTTT. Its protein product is CASKGLSTGELFF.

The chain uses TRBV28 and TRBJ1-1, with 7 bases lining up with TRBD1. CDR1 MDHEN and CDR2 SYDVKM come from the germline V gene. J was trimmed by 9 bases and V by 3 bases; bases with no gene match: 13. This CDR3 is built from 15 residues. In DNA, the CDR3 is TGTGCCAGCAGTTTTCTGGAAGATCGGACAGGACAAGCTTTCTTT. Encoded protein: CASSFLEDRTGQAFF.

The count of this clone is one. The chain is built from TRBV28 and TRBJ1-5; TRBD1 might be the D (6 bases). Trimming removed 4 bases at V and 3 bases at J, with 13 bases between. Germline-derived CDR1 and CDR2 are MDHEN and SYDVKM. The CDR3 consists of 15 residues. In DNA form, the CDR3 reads TGTGCCAGCAGTTCTCGACAGGCCCTCAATCAGCCCCAGCATTTT. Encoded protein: CASSSRQALNQPQHF.

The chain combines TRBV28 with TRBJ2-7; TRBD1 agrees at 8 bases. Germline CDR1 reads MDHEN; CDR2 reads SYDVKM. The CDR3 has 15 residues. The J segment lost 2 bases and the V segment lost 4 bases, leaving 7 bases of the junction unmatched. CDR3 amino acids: CASSYRGFRAYEQYF. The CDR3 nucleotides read TGTGCCAGCAGTTACAGGGGGTTTAGGGCCTACGAGCAGTACTTC.

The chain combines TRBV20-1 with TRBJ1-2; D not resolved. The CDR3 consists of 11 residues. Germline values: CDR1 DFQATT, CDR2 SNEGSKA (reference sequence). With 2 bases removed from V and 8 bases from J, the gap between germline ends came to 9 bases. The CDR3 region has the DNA TGCAGTGCTAGAAGTGGAGCCGGCTACACCTTC. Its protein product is CSARSGAGYTF.

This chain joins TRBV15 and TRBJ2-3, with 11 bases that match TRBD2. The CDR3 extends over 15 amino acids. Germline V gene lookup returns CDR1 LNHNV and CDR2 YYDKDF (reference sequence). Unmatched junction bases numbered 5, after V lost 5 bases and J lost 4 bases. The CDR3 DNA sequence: TGTGCCACCAGCTCGACTAGCGGGGCACCAGATACGCAGTATTTT. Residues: CATSSTSGAPDTQYF.